Shown below are 20 T cell receptor beta chains from a single sample sequenced in a study of cytomegalovirus exposure and HLA in healthy donors. In the PCR, 60 Vbeta and 13 Jbeta primers were used. The assay was immunoSEQ multiplex PCR, and TCRdb's table has in-frame clones only and misses some. The sample yields 150,000 to 200,000 clones, more than 70% seen once. The specimen sequenced was PBMCs. These receptor sequences come from a male donor in good health and CMV-seropositive.

CDR3 loop: CASSLRTGEPNYGYTF. The CDR3 DNA reads TGCGCCAGCAGCTTAAGGACAGGGGAACCTAACTATGGCTACACCTTC. The J gene is TRBJ1-2, the V gene TRBV4-1, with 9 bases matching TRBD1. CDR3 length: 16 amino acids. After removal of 5 bases from V and 0 bases from J, the junction contained 7 bases not matched to a gene. From germline, CDR1 is MGHRA and CDR2 YSYEKL.

V and J are TRBV15 and TRBJ1-1, with D perhaps TRBD1 (6 bases). The CDR3 is made up of 13 amino acids. The V gene's germline CDR1 is LNHNV and CDR2 YYDKDF (reference sequence). V shed 0 bases and J shed 11 bases, with 13 bases lying between them. The CDR3 DNA follows: TGTGCCACCAGCAGAGATCCCGGGGGGCTGGCTTTCTTT. Its translation: CATSRDPGGLAFF. The complete variable domain, with remaining parts taken from reference TRBV15 and TRBJ1-1, reads DAMVIQNPRYQVTQFGKPVTLSCSQTLNHNVMYWYQQKSSQAPKLLFHYYDKDFNNEADTPDNFQSRRPNTSFCFLDIRSPGLGDTAMYLCATSRDPGGLAFFGQGTRLTVV.

This chain joins TRBV7-8 and TRBJ2-5, with 7 bases identical to TRBD2. Gene TRBJ2-7 matches the end of the DNA better, so the J call may be wrong. Germline loops: CDR1 SGHVS, CDR2 FQNEAQ. The CDR3 has 14 residues. The CDR3 nucleotides read TGTGCCAGCAGCTACCCTAGCGGAATATACGAGCAGTACTTC. It is translated as CASSYPSGIYEQYF.

The chain has TRBV5-1 and TRBJ2-3; 8 bases agree with TRBD2. V gave up 4 bases and J gave up 1 base; unmatched junction bases: 5. CDR3 length: 15 residues. CDR1 and CDR2 from the germline V gene are SGHRS and YFSETQ. CDR3 residues: CASSPDGRGTDTQYF. CDR3 DNA sequence: TGCGCCAGCAGCCCGGACGGGAGGGGCACAGATACGCAGTATTTT. The full variable domain, completed using reference TRBV5-1 and TRBJ2-3, is KAGVTQTPRYLIKTRGQQVTLSCSPISGHRSVSWYQQTPGQGLQFLFEYFSETQRNKGNFPGRFSGRQFSNSRSEMNVSTLELGDSALYLCASSPDGRGTDTQYFGPGTRLTVL.

The chain couples TRBV27 to TRBJ1-1; D gene ambiguous. This CDR3 comprises 14 residues. V was shortened by 3 bases and J by 4 bases, with 12 bases between the two germline ends. Per the germline V gene, CDR1 is MNHEY and CDR2 is SMNVEV (reference sequence). The CDR3 DNA sequence: TGTGCCAGCAGTTTCTCGGGTCGTGGCACTGAAGCTTTCTTT. As protein: CASSFSGRGTEAFF.

The V gene is TRBV6-5, the J gene TRBJ2-5; 10 bases are a match to TRBD2. Germline CDR1 is MNHEY and CDR2 is SVGAGI. CDR3 length equals 13 residues. The J segment lost 4 bases and the V segment lost 7 bases, leaving 3 bases of the junction unmatched. The CDR3 coding sequence is TGTGCCAGCAAGGGGACTAGCGTAGAGACCCAGTACTTC. Residues: CASKGTSVETQYF.

The chain links TRBV5-1 to TRBJ2-7, with TRBD2 matching over 13 bases. This CDR3 contains 14 residues. CDR1 and CDR2 (germline): SGHRS, YFSETQ. The V and J ends lost 5 bases and 5 bases, in that order; junction bases with no gene match: 4. CDR3 protein: CASSRLAGGHEQYF. CDR3 DNA sequence: TGCGCCAGCAGTCGACTAGCGGGAGGTCACGAGCAGTACTTC.

This chain links TRBV19 with TRBJ1-3, with D uncertain. Germline-derived CDR1 and CDR2 are LNHDA and SQIVND (reference sequence). With 9 bases removed from V and 7 bases from J, the gap between germline ends came to 16 bases. This CDR3 comprises 13 residues. The CDR3 nucleotides are TGTGCCAGCAGTGGGAGGCGCGGTAACACCATATATTTT. Its translation: CASSGRRGNTIYF.

To note about this clone: Additional DNA sequences in this sample encode the identical CDR3. The chain links TRBV14 to TRBJ2-4; 10 bases align to TRBD1. Per germline, CDR1 SGHDN and CDR2 FVKESK. The CDR3 sequence is 12 residues long. The DNA for the CDR3 is TGTGCTAGTGGGACAGGGGCAACCATTCAGTACTTC. Protein sequence: CASGTGATIQYF.

The chain is built from TRBV12-1 and TRBJ1-5; the D call in the table, TRBD1, was not verified against the DNA. TRBV12-1 is marked as a pseudogene. This CDR3 is built from 14 residues. The CDR3 DNA reads as TGTGCCAGCAGCTCCTGGGACAGGGACAAGCCCCAGCATTTT. It specifies CASSSWDRDKPQHF.

The chain combines TRBV28 with TRBJ2-1; no reliable D call. V lost 4 bases, J lost 0 bases, and 16 bases lay in between. Germline V lookup: CDR1 MDHEN, CDR2 SYDVKM. The CDR3 contains 17 residues. The CDR3 sequence is CASSSLSLGSSYNEQFF. CDR3 nucleotides: TGTGCCAGCAGTTCCTTGAGCCTAGGCAGCTCCTACAATGAGCAGTTCTTC.

The sample holds one count of this clone. The chain uses TRBV18 and TRBJ2-7; 7 nucleotides match TRBD2. The CDR3 has 16 residues. Germline V lookup: CDR1 KGHSH, CDR2 LQKENI. The junction had 8 bases not matched to a gene; V was cut back by 2 bases and J by 1 base. This CDR3 reads CASSPREGLESYEQYF. The CDR3 DNA is TGTGCCAGCTCACCAAGGGAGGGTTTGGAGTCCTACGAGCAGTACTTC. Full variable domain (missing parts from reference TRBV18 and TRBJ2-7): NAGVMQNPRHLVRRRGQEARLRCSPMKGHSHVYWYRQLPEEGLKFMVYLQKENIIDESGMPKERFSAEFPKEGPSILRIQQVVRGDSAAYFCASSPREGLESYEQYFGPGTRLTVT.

This clone was observed a handful of times. This sequence joins TRBV6-6 and TRBJ2-7, with D perhaps TRBD2 (6 bases). Germline V gene lookup returns CDR1 MNHNY and CDR2 SVGAGI (reference sequence). Trimming took off 7 bases at V and 3 bases at J, with 19 bases between the two ends. CDR3 length equals 15 residues. Here the CDR3 reads CASTSLAGPYYEQYF. CDR3 nucleotide sequence: TGTGCCAGCACCTCCCTGGCGGGGCCCTACTACGAGCAGTACTTC.

This clone was detected a few times. The genes are TRBV5-1 and TRBJ2-1; the D gene is possibly TRBD2 (5 bases). Per germline, CDR1 SGHRS and CDR2 YFSETQ. This CDR3 comprises 11 residues. Deletions cut 5 bases from V and 7 bases from J, with 7 bases between. The CDR3 reads CASSRENEQFF. CDR3 DNA sequence: TGCGCCAGCAGTAGGGAGAATGAGCAGTTCTTC.

The J gene is TRBJ2-4, the V gene TRBV19; 10 bases fit TRBD2. V shed 2 bases, J shed 0 bases, and the junction held 7 bases outside the gene matches. The germline V gene encodes CDR1 LNHDA and CDR2 SQIVND (reference sequence). This CDR3 comprises 18 residues. The CDR3 loop reads CASSISPLAGVAKNIQYF. The CDR3 DNA follows: TGTGCCAGTAGTATATCCCCGCTAGCGGGAGTAGCCAAAAACATTCAGTACTTC.

This clone was picked up one time. The rearrangement uses TRBV27 and TRBJ1-1; D is perhaps TRBD1 (6 bases). Germline V gene lookup returns CDR1 MNHEY and CDR2 SMNVEV (reference sequence). The V end was cut by 4 bases, the J end by 5 bases, with 14 bases between. The CDR3 loop spans 14 amino acids. The CDR3 protein is CASSSTGLFTEAFF. CDR3 coding DNA: TGTGCCAGCAGTTCTACAGGGCTTTTTACTGAAGCTTTCTTT.

V gene TRBV28 combines with J gene TRBJ1-1, with 7 bases identical to TRBD1. CDR1 and CDR2 from the germline V gene are MDHEN and SYDVKM. This CDR3 is built from 18 residues. V lost 3 bases and J lost 0; bases outside the gene matches: 13. The CDR3 nucleotides are TGTGCCAGCAGTTTCAAAAGGACAGGCCTGCATGTGAACACTGAAGCTTTCTTT. It is translated as CASSFKRTGLHVNTEAFF.

The V and J genes are TRBV7-3 and TRBJ2-1; 12 positions agree with TRBD2. V dropped 3 bases and J dropped 2; count of bases not matched to a gene: 11. Germline values: CDR1 SGHTA, CDR2 FQGTGA. This CDR3 contains 19 residues. This CDR3 reads CASSLWASGRARAYNEQFF. Here the CDR3 DNA reads TGTGCCAGCAGCTTGTGGGCTAGCGGGAGGGCCAGGGCCTACAATGAGCAGTTCTTC.

This clone has a handful of counts. The chain uses TRBV27 and TRBJ2-1; D possibly corresponds to TRBD2 (5 bases). Germline V gene data show CDR1 as MNHEY and CDR2 as SMNVEV (reference sequence). Trimming removed 3 bases from V and 7 bases from J, with 16 bases in between. There are 15 residues in the CDR3. The CDR3 spells CASSLRGMYDNEQFF. DNA of the CDR3: TGTGCCAGCAGTTTGAGAGGGATGTATGATAATGAGCAGTTCTTC.

This clone was seen just once. The gene calls are TRBV7-2 and TRBJ2-1; D might be TRBD1 (5 bases). Germline CDR1 reads SGHTA; CDR2 reads FQGNSA. The CDR3 extends over 13 amino acids. The V gene lost 2 bases and the J gene lost 5 bases, with 7 bases spanning the gap. The CDR3 region is CASSLSRDNEQFF. The CDR3 bases are TGTGCCAGCAGCTTATCCAGGGACAATGAGCAGTTCTTC.